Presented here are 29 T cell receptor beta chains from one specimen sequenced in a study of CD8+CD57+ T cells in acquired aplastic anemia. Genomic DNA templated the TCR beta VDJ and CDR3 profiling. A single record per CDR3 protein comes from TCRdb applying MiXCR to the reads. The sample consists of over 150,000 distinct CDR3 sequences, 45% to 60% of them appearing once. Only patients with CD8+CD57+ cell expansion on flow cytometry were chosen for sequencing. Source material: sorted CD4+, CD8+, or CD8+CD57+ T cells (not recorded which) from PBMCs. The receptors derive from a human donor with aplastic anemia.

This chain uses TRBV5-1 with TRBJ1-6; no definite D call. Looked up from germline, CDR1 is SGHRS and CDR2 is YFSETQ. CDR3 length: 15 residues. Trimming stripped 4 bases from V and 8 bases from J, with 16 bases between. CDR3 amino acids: CASSPGRGVDSPLHF. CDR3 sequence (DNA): TGCGCCAGCAGCCCCGGAAGAGGCGTTGATTCACCCCTCCACTTT.

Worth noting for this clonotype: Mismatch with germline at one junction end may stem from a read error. CDR3 nucleotide sequence: TGTGCCAGTACGAGGTCCCAGGGTACCGCGTGGAATTTT. Translating it yields CASTRSQGTAWNF. This chain uses TRBV19 with TRBJ2-3, with D perhaps matching TRBD1 (5 bases). CDR3 length equals 13 residues. The germline V gene has CDR1 LNHDA and CDR2 SQIVND (reference sequence). Drawing the rest from reference TRBV19 and TRBJ2-3, the complete variable domain is DGGITQSPKYLFRKEGQNVTLSCEQNLNHDAMYWYRQDPGQGLRLIYYSQIVNDFQKGDIAEGYSVSREKKESFPLTVTSAQKNPTAFYLCASTRSQGTAWNFGPGTRLTVL.

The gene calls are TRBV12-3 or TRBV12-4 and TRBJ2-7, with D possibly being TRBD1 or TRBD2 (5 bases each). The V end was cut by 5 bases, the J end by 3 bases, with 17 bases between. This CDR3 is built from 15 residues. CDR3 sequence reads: CASSEGPGSGYEQYF. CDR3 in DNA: TGTGCCAGCAGTGAGGGACCGGGCTCGGGCTACGAGCAGTACTTC.

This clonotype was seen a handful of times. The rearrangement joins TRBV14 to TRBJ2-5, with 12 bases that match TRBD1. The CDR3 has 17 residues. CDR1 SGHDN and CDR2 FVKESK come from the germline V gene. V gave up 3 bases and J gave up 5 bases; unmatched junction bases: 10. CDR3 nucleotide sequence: TGTGCCAGCAGCCAGCGGGACAGGGGGCCAGTGTTGGAGACCCAGTACTTC. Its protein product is CASSQRDRGPVLETQYF.

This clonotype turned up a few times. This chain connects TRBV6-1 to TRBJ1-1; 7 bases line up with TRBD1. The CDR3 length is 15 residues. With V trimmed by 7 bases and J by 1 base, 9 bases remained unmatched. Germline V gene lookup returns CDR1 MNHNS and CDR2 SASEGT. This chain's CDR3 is CASIPAYRGNTEAFF. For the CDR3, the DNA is TGTGCCAGCATACCAGCATACAGGGGGAACACTGAAGCTTTCTTT.

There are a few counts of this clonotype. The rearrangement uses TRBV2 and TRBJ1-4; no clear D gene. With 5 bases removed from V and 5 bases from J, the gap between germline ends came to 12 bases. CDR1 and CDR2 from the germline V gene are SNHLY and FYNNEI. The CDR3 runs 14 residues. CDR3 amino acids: CASSKTAQNEKLFF. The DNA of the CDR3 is TGTGCCAGCAGTAAGACGGCCCAGAATGAAAAACTGTTTTTT. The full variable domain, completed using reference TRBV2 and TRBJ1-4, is EPEVTQTPSHQVTQMGQEVILRCVPISNHLYFYWYRQILGQKVEFLVSFYNNEISEKSEIFDDQFSVERPDGSNFTLKIRSTKLEDSAMYFCASSKTAQNEKLFFGSGTQLSVL.

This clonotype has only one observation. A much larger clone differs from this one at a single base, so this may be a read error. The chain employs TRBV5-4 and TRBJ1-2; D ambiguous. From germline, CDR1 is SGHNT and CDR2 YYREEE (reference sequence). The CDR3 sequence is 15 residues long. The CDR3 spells CASSLVGFPPRGYAF. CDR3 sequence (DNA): TGTGCCAGCAGCTTGGTAGGTTTCCCCCCAAGAGGCTACGCCTTC. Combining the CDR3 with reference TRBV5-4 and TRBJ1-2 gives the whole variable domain ETGVTQSPTHLIKTRGQQVTLRCSSQSGHNTVSWYQQALGQGPQFIFQYYREEENGRGNFPPRFSGLQFPNYSSELNVNALELDDSALYLCASSLVGFPPRGYAFGSGTRLTVV.

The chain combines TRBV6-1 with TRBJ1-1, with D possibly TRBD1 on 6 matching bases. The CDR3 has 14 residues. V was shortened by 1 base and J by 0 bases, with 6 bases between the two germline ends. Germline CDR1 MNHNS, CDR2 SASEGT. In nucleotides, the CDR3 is TGTGCCAGCAGTGAAGGACAGGTGAACACTGAAGCTTTCTTT. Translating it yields CASSEGQVNTEAFF.

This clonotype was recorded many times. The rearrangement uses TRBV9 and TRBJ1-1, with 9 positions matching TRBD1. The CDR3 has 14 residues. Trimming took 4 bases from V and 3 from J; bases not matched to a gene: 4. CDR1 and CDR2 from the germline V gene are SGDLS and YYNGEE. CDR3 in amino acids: CASSLQGADTEAFF. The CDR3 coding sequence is TGTGCCAGCAGCTTACAGGGGGCGGACACTGAAGCTTTCTTT.

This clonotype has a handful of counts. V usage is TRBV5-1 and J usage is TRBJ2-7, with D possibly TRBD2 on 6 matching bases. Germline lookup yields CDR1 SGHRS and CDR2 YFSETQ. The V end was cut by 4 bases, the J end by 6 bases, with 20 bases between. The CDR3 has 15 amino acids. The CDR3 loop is CASSPYSGEESEQYF. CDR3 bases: TGCGCCAGCAGCCCTTACTCGGGAGAGGAGAGCGAGCAGTACTTC.

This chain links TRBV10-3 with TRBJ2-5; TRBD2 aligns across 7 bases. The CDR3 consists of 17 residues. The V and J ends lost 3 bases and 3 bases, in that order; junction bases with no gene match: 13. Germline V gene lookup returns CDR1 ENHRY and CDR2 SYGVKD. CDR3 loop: CAISEKWGEGAEETQYF. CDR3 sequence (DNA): TGTGCCATCAGTGAAAAGTGGGGGGAGGGCGCCGAAGAGACCCAGTACTTC.

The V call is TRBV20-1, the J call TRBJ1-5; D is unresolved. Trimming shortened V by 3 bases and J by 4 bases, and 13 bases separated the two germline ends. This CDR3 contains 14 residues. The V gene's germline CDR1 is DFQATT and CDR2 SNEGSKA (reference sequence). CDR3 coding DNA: TGCAGTGCTAGGGAACCAATACCTAATCAGCCCCAGCATTTT. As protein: CSAREPIPNQPQHF.

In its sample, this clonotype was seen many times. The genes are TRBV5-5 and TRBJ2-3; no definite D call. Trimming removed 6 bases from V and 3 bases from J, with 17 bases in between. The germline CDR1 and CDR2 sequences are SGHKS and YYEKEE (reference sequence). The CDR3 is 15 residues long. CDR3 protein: CASKALTTETDTQYF. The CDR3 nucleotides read TGTGCCAGCAAGGCCCTAACGACGGAGACAGATACGCAGTATTTT. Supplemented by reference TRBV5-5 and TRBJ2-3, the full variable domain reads DAGVTQSPTHLIKTRGQQVTLRCSPISGHKSVSWYQQVLGQGPQFIFQYYEKEERGRGNFPDRFSARQFPNYSSELNVNALLLGDSALYLCASKALTTETDTQYFGPGTRLTVL.

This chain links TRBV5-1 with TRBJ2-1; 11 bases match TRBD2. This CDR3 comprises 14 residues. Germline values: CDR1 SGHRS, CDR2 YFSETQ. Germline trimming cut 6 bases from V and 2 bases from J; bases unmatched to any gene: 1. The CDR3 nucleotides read TGCGCCAGCAAGGGACTAGCGGCCTACAATGAGCAGTTCTTC. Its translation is CASKGLAAYNEQFF.

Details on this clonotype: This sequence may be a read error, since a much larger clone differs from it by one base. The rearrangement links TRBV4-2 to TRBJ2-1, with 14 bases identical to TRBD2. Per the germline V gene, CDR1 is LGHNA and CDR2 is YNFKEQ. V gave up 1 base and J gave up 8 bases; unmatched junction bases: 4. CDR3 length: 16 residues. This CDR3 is CASSQAGLAGVHEQFF. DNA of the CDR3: TGTGCCAGCAGCCAAGCGGGACTAGCGGGGGTCCATGAGCAGTTCTTC.

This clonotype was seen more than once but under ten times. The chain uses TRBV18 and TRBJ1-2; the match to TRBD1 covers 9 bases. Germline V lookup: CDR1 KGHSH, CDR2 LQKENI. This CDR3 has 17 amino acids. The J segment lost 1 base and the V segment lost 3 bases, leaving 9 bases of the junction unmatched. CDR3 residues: CASSPYVSGQGNYGYTF. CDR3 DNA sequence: TGTGCCAGCTCACCTTATGTATCGGGACAGGGTAACTATGGCTACACCTTC. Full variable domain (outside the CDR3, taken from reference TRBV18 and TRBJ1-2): NAGVMQNPRHLVRRRGQEARLRCSPMKGHSHVYWYRQLPEEGLKFMVYLQKENIIDESGMPKERFSAEFPKEGPSILRIQQVVRGDSAAYFCASSPYVSGQGNYGYTFGSGTRLTVV.

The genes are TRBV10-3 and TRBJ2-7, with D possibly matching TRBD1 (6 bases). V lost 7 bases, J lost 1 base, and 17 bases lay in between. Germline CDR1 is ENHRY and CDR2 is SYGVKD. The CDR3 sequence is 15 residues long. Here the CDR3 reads CAIMDQTTGSYEQYF. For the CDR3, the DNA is TGTGCCATCATGGACCAGACGACAGGATCCTACGAGCAGTACTTC.

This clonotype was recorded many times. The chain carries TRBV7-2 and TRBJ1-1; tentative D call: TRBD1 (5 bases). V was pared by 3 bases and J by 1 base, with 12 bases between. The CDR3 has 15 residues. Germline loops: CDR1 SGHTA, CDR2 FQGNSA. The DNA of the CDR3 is TGTGCCAGCAGCTTTGGGGGACCACGGAACACTGAAGCTTTCTTT. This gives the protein CASSFGGPRNTEAFF.

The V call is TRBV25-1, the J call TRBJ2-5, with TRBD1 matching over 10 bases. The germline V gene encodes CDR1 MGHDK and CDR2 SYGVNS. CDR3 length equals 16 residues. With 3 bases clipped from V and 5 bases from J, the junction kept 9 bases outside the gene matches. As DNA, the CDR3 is TGTGCCAGCAGTGACGCGGGACAGGGGTTAGGGGAGACCCAGTACTTC. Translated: CASSDAGQGLGETQYF. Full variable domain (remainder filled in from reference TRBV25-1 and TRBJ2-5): EADIYQTPRYLVIGTGKKITLECSQTMGHDKMYWYQQDPGMELHLIHYSYGVNSTEKGDLSSESTVSRIRTEHFPLTLESARPSHTSQYLCASSDAGQGLGETQYFGPGTRLLVL.

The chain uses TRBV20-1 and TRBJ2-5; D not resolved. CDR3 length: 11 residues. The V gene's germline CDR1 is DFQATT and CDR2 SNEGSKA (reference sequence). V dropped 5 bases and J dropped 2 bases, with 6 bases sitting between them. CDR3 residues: CSARRQETQYF. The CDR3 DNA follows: TGCAGTGCTCGCCGACAAGAGACCCAGTACTTC.

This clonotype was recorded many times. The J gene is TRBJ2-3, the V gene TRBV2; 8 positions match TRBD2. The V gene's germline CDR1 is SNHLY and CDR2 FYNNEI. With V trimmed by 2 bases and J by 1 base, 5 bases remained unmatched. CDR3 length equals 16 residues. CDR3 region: CASSESGGGRTDTQYF. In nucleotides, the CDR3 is TGTGCCAGCAGTGAAAGTGGCGGGGGGCGCACAGATACGCAGTATTTT.

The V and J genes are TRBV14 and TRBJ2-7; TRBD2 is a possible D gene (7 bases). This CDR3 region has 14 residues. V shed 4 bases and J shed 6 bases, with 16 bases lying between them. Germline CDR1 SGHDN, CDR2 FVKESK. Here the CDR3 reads CASSLLGGASEQYF. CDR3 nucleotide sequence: TGTGCCAGCAGCCTACTAGGGGGGGCATCCGAGCAGTACTTC.

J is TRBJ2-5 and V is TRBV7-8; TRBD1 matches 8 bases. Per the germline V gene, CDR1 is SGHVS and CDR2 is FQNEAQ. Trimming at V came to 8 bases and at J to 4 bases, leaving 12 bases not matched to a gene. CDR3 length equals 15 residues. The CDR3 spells CASLPGAGGVETQYF. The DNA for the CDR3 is TGTGCCAGCCTACCGGGTGCAGGGGGCGTAGAGACCCAGTACTTC.

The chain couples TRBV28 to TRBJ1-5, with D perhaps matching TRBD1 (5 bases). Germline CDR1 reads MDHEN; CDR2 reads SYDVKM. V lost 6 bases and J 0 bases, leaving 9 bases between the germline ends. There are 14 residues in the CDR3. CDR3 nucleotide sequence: TGTGCCAGCAGCGGTGGGGGTAGCAATCAGCCCCAGCATTTT. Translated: CASSGGGSNQPQHF. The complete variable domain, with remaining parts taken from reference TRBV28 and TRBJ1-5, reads DVKVTQSSRYLVKRTGEKVFLECVQDMDHENMFWYRQDPGLGLRLIYFSYDVKMKEKGDIPEGYSVSREKKERFSLILESASTNQTSMYLCASSGGGSNQPQHFGDGTRLSIL.

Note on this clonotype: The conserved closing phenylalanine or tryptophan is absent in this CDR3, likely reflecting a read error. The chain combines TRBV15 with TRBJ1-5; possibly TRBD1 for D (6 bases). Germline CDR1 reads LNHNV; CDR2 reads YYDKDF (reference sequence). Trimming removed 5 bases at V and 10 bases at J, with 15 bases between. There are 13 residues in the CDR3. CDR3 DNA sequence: TGTGCCACCAGCGGGGGCTCAATCCGCCCCCAGCATTCT. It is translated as CATSGGSIRPQHS.

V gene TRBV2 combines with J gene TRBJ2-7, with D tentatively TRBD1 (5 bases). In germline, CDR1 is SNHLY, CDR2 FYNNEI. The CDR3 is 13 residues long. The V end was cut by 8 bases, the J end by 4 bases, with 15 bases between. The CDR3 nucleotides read TGTGCCAGCGGCGTAGACCAGGGATACGAGCAGTACTTC. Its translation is CASGVDQGYEQYF. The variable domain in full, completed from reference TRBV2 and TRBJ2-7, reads EPEVTQTPSHQVTQMGQEVILRCVPISNHLYFYWYRQILGQKVEFLVSFYNNEISEKSEIFDDQFSVERPDGSNFTLKIRSTKLEDSAMYFCASGVDQGYEQYFGPGTRLTVT.

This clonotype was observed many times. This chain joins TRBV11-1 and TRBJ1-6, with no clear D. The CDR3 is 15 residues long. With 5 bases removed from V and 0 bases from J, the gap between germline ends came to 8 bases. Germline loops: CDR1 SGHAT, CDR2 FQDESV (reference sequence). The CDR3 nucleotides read TGTGCCAGCAGCATCGGTAGCTCCTATAATTCACCCCTCCACTTT. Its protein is CASSIGSSYNSPLHF.

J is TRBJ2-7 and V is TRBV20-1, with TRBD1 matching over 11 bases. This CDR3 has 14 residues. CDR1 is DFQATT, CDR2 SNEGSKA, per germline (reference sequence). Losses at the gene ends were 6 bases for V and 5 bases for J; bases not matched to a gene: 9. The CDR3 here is CSARMGQGGDEQYF. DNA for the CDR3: TGCAGTGCCCGGATGGGACAGGGGGGAGACGAGCAGTACTTC.

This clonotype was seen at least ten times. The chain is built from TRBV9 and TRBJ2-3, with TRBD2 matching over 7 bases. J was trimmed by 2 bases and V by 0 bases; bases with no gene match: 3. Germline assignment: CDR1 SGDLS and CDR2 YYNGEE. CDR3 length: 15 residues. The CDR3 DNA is TGTGCCAGCAGCGTAGGACTAGCCCCCACAGATACGCAGTATTTT. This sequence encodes CASSVGLAPTDTQYF.